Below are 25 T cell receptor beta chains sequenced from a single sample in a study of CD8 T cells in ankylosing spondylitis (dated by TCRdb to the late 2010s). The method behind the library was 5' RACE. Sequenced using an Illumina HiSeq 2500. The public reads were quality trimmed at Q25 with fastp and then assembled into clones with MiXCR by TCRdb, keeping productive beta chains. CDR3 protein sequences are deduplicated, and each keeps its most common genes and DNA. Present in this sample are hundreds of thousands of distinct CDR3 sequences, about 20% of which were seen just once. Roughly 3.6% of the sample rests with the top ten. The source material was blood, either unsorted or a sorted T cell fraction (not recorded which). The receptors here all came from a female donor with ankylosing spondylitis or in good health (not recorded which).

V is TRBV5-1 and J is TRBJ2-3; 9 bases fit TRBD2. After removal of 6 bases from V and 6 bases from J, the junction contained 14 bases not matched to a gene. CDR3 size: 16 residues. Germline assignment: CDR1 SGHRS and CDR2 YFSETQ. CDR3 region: CASNHGSGRGMDTQYF. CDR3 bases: TGCGCCAGCAACCACGGTAGCGGGAGAGGAATGGATACGCAGTATTTT. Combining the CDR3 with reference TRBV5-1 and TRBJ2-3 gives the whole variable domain KAGVTQTPRYLIKTRGQQVTLSCSPISGHRSVSWYQQTPGQGLQFLFEYFSETQRNKGNFPGRFSGRQFSNSRSEMNVSTLELGDSALYLCASNHGSGRGMDTQYFGPGTRLTVL.

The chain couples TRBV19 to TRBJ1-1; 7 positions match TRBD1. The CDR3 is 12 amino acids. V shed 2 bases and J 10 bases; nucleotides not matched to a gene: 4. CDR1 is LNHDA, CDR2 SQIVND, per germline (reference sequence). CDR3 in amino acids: CASSISRGRAFF. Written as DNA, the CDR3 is TGTGCCAGTAGTATATCGAGGGGGCGAGCTTTCTTT.

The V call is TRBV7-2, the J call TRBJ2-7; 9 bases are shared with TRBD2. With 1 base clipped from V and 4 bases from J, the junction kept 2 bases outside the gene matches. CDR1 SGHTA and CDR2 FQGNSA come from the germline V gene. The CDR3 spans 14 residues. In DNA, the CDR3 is TGTGCCAGCAGCTTAGGTAGCGGGAGTTACGAGCAGTACTTC. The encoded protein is CASSLGSGSYEQYF.

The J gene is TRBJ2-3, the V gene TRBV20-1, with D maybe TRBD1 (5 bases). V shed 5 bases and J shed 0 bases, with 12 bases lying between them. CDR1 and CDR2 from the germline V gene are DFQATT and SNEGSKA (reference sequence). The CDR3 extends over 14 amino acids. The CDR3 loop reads CSAYVGASTDTQYF. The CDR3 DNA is TGCAGTGCTTACGTAGGGGCTAGCACAGATACGCAGTATTTT.

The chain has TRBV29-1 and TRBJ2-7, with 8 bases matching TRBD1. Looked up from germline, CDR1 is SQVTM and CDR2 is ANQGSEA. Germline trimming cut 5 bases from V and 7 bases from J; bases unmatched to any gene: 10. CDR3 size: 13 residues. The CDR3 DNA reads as TGCAGCGTTCGACAGGGGTTCGCAGGTGAGCAGTACTTC. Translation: CSVRQGFAGEQYF.

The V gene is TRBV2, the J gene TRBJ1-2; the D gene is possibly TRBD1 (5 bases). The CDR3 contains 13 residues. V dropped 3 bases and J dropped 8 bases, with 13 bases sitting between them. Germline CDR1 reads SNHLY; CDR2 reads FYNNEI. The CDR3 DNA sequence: TGTGCCAGCAGTGACAGGGTTATAAAGGGCTACACCTTC. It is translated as CASSDRVIKGYTF. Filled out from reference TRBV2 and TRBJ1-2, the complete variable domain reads EPEVTQTPSHQVTQMGQEVILRCVPISNHLYFYWYRQILGQKVEFLVSFYNNEISEKSEIFDDQFSVERPDGSNFTLKIRSTKLEDSAMYFCASSDRVIKGYTFGSGTRLTVV.

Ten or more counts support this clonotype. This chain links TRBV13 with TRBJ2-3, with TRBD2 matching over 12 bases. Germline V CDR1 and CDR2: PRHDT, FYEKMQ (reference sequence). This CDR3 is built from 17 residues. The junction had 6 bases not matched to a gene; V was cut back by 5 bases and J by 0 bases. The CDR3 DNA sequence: TGTGCCAGCAGCCGGTTCGGGACTAGCGGGAGCACAGATACGCAGTATTTT. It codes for CASSRFGTSGSTDTQYF.

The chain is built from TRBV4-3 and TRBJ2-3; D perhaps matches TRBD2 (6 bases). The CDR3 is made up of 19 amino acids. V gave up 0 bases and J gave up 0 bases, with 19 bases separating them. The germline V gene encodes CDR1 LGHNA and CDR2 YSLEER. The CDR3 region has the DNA TGCGCCAGCAGCCAAGATACTGGCGGGATTTCTACTAGCACAGATACGCAGTATTTT. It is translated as CASSQDTGGISTSTDTQYF.

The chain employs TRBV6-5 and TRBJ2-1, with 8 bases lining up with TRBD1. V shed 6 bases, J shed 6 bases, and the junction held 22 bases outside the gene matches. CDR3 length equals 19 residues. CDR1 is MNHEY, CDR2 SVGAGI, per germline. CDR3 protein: CASSYGDRLREWVFNEQFF. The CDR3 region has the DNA TGTGCCAGCAGCTACGGGGACAGGTTACGAGAATGGGTGTTCAATGAGCAGTTCTTC.

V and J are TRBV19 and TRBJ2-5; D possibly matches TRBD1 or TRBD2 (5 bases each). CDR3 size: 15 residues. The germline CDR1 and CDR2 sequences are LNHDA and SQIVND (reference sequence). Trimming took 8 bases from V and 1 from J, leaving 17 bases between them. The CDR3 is CASQSPGRTQETQYF. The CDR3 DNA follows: TGTGCCAGTCAATCCCCGGGACGGACCCAAGAGACCCAGTACTTC.

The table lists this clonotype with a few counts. The CDR3 here is CAISGSSGEQYF. CDR3 nucleotides: TGTGCCATCAGTGGGTCTTCTGGGGAGCAGTACTTC. The V call is TRBV10-3, the J call TRBJ2-7; D gene ambiguous. With 4 bases removed from V and 7 bases from J, the gap between germline ends came to 11 bases. The CDR3 extends over 12 amino acids. The germline gives CDR1 ENHRY, CDR2 SYGVKD.

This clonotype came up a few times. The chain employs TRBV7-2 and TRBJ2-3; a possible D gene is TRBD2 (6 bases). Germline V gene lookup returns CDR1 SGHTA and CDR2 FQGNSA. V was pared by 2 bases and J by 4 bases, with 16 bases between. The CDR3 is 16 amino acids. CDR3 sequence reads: CASSLRRTGVADTQYF. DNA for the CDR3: TGTGCCAGCAGCTTACGTAGAACGGGAGTTGCAGATACGCAGTATTTT. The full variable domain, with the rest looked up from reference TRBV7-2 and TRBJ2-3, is GAGVSQSPSNKVTEKGKDVELRCDPISGHTALYWYRQSLGQGLEFLIYFQGNSAPDKSGLPSDRFSAERTGGSVSTLTIQRTQQEDSAVYLCASSLRRTGVADTQYFGPGTRLTVL.

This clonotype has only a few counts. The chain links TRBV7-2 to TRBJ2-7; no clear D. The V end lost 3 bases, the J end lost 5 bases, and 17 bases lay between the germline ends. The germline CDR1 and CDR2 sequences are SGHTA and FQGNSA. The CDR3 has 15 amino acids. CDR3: CASSFHASSSDEQYF. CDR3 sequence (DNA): TGTGCCAGCAGCTTTCACGCCTCCTCGTCCGACGAGCAGTACTTC.

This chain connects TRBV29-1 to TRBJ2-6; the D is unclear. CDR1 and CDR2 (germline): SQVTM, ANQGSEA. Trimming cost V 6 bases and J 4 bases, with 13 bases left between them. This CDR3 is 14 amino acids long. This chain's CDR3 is CSVRTPSGANVLTF. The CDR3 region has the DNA TGCAGCGTCCGCACTCCCTCGGGGGCCAACGTCCTGACTTTC.

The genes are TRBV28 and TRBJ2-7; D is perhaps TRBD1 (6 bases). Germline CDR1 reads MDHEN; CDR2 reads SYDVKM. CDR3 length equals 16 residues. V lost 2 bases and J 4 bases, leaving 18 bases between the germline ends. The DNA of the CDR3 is TGTGCCAGCAGTTTAAGAGGGGGTATAATTAGATACGAGCAGTACTTC. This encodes CASSLRGGIIRYEQYF.

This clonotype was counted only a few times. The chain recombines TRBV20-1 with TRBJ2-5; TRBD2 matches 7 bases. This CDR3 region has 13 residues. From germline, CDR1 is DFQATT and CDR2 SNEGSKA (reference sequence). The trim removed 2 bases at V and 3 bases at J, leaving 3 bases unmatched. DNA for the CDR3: TGCAGTGCTAGACTAGCGGCTAAAGAGACCCAGTACTTC. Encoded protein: CSARLAAKETQYF.

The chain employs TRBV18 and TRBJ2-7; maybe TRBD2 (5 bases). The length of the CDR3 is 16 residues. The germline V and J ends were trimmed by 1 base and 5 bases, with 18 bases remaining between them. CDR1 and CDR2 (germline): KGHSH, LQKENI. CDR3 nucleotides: TGTGCCAGCTCACCACGCGGAGAGACTATCAAGGACGAGCAGTACTTC. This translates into CASSPRGETIKDEQYF.

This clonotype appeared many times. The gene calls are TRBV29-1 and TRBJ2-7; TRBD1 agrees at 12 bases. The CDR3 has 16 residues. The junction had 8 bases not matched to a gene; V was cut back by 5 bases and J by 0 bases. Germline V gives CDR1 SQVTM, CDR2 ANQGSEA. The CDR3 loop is CSVILPGQGASYEQYF. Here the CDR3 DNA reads TGCAGCGTTATCTTACCGGGACAGGGGGCCTCCTACGAGCAGTACTTC.

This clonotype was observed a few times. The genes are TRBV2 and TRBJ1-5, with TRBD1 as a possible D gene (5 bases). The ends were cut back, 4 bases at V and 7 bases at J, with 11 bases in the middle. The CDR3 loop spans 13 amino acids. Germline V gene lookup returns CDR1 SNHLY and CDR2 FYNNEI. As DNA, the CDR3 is TGTGCCAGCAGTGTTGATGGGGGGCAGCCCCAGCATTTT. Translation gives CASSVDGGQPQHF.

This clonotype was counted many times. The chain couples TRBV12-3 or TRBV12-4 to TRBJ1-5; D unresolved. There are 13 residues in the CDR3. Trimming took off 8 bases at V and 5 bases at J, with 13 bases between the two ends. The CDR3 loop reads CASAKGGDQPQHF. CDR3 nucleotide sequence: TGTGCCAGCGCCAAAGGTGGAGATCAGCCCCAGCATTTT.

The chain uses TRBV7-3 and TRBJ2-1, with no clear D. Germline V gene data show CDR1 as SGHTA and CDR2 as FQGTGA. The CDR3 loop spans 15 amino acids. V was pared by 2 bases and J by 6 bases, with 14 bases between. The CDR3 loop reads CASSLGSSFLNEQFF. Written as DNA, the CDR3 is TGTGCCAGCAGCTTAGGCTCCAGTTTTCTCAATGAGCAGTTCTTC.

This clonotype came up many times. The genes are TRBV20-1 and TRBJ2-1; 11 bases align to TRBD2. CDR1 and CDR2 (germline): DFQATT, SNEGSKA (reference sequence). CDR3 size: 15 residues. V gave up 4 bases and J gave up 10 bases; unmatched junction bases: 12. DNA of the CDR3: TGCAGTGCTATTCCATTAGCGGGAGGGCCCCGGGAGCAGTTCTTC. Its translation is CSAIPLAGGPREQFF.

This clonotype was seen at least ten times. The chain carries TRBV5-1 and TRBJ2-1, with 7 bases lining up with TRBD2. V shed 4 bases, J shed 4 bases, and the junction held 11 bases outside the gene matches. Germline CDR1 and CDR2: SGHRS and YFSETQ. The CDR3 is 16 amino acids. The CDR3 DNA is TGCGCCAGCAGCCCCCCCGCTGGCGGGAGTTACAATGAGCAGTTCTTC. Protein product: CASSPPAGGSYNEQFF.

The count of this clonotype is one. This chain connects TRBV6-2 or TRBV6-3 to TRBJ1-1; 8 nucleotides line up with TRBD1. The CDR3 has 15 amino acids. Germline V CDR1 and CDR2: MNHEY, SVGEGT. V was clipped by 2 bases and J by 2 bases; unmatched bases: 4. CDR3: CASSYPGGANTEAFF. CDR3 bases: TGTGCCAGCAGTTACCCAGGGGGCGCAAACACTGAAGCTTTCTTT.

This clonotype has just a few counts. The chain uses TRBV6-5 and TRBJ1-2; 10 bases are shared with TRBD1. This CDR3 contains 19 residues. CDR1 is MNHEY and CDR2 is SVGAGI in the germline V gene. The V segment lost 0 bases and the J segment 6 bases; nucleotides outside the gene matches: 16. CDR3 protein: CASSYSLDGVRDRGHGYTF. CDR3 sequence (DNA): TGTGCCAGCAGTTACTCGTTAGATGGCGTTCGGGACAGGGGTCATGGCTACACCTTC.